Listed below are T cell receptor beta chains from one sample, sequenced in a study of blood T cell repertoires in COVID-19. Method: immunoSEQ multiplex PCR; TCRdb's copy keeps in-frame clones and lacks some. The sample contains roughly 98,000 clones, 81% of which appear only once. Sequencing was carried out using peripheral blood. These receptors were obtained from a human donor in a cohort sampled during active COVID-19. The CDR3 runs from the conserved cysteine through the conserved F or W. D genes are given only for firm matches. Not every row has a clone size; where given, it reads once, few, many or a size class.

V gene,J gene,clone size,CDR3 length,D gene,CDR3 protein,CDR3 DNA
TRBV6-5,TRBJ2-7,NA,14,TRBD2,CASSSLAGRLEQYF,TGTGCCAGCAGTTCCCTAGCGGGGCGCCTTGAGCAGTACTTC
TRBV19,TRBJ2-3,NA,17,TRBD2,CASTLRALAGNWNTQYF,TGTGCCAGTACCCTAAGGGCCCTAGCGGGGAATTGGAATACGCAGTATTTT
TRBV7-2,TRBJ1-2,NA,13,NA,CASSYDRNYGYTF,TGTGCCAGCAGCTACGACAGGAACTATGGCTACACCTTC
TRBV2,TRBJ1-1,NA,15,TRBD1,CASSGQGAMNTEAFF,TGTGCCAGCAGTGGACAGGGGGCGATGAACACTGAAGCTTTCTTT
TRBV27,TRBJ2-5,NA,17,NA,CASTPKGMGRGVETQYF,TGTGCCAGCACCCCGAAAGGCATGGGGCGCGGGGTCGAGACCCAGTACTTC
TRBV11-2,TRBJ2-5,NA,15,TRBD2,CASRRLAGGSETQYF,TGTGCCAGCCGAAGACTAGCGGGGGGAAGTGAGACCCAGTACTTC
TRBV11-3,TRBJ2-1,NA,15,NA,CASSLGQARNNEQFF,TGTGCCAGCAGCTTAGGACAGGCTAGAAACAATGAGCAGTTCTTC
TRBV18,TRBJ2-1,NA,11,NA,CASSLGDEQFF,TGTGCCAGCTCTCTCGGGGATGAGCAGTTCTTC
TRBV3-1/TRBV3-2,TRBJ1-2,NA,14,NA,CASSHLDTNYGYTF,TGTGCCAGCAGCCACCTGGACACGAACTATGGCTACACCTTC
TRBV5-1,TRBJ2-1,NA,13,NA,CASSYPQGNEQFF,TGCGCCAGCAGCTACCCGCAGGGCAATGAGCAGTTCTTC
TRBV5-4,TRBJ1-6,NA,16,NA,CASSLVGQQINSPLHF,TGTGCCAGCAGCTTGGTAGGACAGCAAATTAATTCACCCCTCCACTTT
TRBV5-1,TRBJ1-4,NA,15,NA,CASSLAGSTGEKLFF,TGCGCCAGCAGCTTGGCCGGGAGCACCGGTGAAAAACTGTTTTTT
TRBV4-1,TRBJ2-7,NA,16,TRBD1,CASSSLGKGALYEQYF,TGCGCCAGCAGCTCTCTTGGCAAGGGGGCACTCTACGAGCAGTACTTC
TRBV10-3,TRBJ1-2,NA,15,TRBD1,CAISLRQGGSYGYTF,TGTGCCATCAGTCTAAGACAGGGTGGTTCCTATGGCTACACCTTC
TRBV5-1,TRBJ1-1,NA,12,NA,CASSYGQSQAFF,TGCGCCAGCAGCTACGGACAGTCACAAGCTTTCTTT
TRBV27,TRBJ1-6,NA,17,NA,CASSPPGYSSYNSPLHF,TGTGCCAGCAGCCCGCCGGGATACAGCTCCTATAATTCACCCCTCCACTTT
TRBV20-1,TRBJ1-2,once,13,NA,CSASNYRSLGYTF,TGCAGTGCTAGTAATTACAGGTCCCTCGGCTACACCTTC
TRBV5-1,TRBJ2-3,once,17,TRBD2,CASSLGLAGGRTDTQYF,TGCGCCAGCAGCTTGGGACTAGCGGGGGGACGCACAGATACGCAGTATTTT
TRBV9,TRBJ1-5,NA,14,TRBD1,CASSATGANQPQHF,TGTGCCAGCAGCGCGACAGGGGCAAATCAGCCCCAGCATTTT
TRBV3-1/TRBV3-2,TRBJ2-2,NA,16,TRBD1,CASSHFFGTDTGELFF,TGTGCCAGCAGTCACTTTTTCGGGACAGACACCGGGGAGCTGTTTTTT
TRBV12-3/TRBV12-4,TRBJ2-7,NA,13,NA,CASRKDNNYEQYF,TGTGCCAGCAGAAAGGACAACAACTACGAGCAGTACTTC